Below are 27 T cell receptor beta chains sequenced from a single sample in a study of CD8 T cells in Susac syndrome. Random hexamers were used to reverse transcribe about 0.45 to 1 ug of RNA. Using its own MiXCR run on the immunoSEQ multiplex PCR reads, TCRdb lists one record per CDR3 protein. The sample yields roughly 200,000 distinct CDR3 sequences, around 95% seen once. Sequencing used CD4+ T cells from PBMCs. These receptors originate from a human donor with multiple sclerosis.

This clonotype was recorded only once. The chain joins TRBV5-4 to TRBJ1-5; D gene unclear. Germline lookup yields CDR1 SGHNT and CDR2 YYREEE (reference sequence). Trimming took off 5 bases at V and 4 bases at J, with 10 bases between the two ends. The CDR3 consists of 13 residues. CDR3 coding DNA: TGTGCCAGCAGTCAAGAGCTGAATCAGCCCCAGCATTTT. Translating it yields CASSQELNQPQHF.

The rearrangement joins TRBV30 to TRBJ2-1, with D perhaps matching TRBD1 (5 bases). CDR3 size: 11 residues. Germline V lookup: CDR1 GTSNPN, CDR2 SVGIG (reference sequence). V dropped 5 bases and J dropped 4 bases, with 6 bases sitting between them. CDR3 protein: CAWGAYNEQFF. DNA of the CDR3: TGTGCCTGGGGGGCGTACAATGAGCAGTTCTTC.

V usage is TRBV25-1 and J usage is TRBJ1-6; D is ambiguous. The CDR3 runs 10 residues. V dropped 6 bases and J dropped 11 bases, with 5 bases sitting between them. Germline V gene sequence: CDR1 MGHDK, CDR2 SYGVNS. The CDR3 bases are TGTGCCAGCAGATCCACACCCCTCCACTTT. Its translation is CASRSTPLHF. Full variable domain (missing parts from reference TRBV25-1 and TRBJ1-6): EADIYQTPRYLVIGTGKKITLECSQTMGHDKMYWYQQDPGMELHLIHYSYGVNSTEKGDLSSESTVSRIRTEHFPLTLESARPSHTSQYLCASRSTPLHFGNGTRLTVT.

The rearrangement links TRBV7-9 to TRBJ1-1; D gene ambiguous. This CDR3 has 14 amino acids. V lost 5 bases to trimming and J lost 0 bases, with 10 bases between them. CDR1 is SEHNR and CDR2 is FQNEAQ in the germline V gene (reference sequence). The CDR3 region is CASSAQTMNTEAFF. Here the CDR3 DNA reads TGTGCCAGCAGCGCCCAAACAATGAACACTGAAGCTTTCTTT.

The V call is TRBV6-2 or TRBV6-3, the J call TRBJ2-7; 13 bases align to TRBD2. Germline CDR1 reads MNHEY; CDR2 reads SVGEGT. The CDR3 runs to 19 residues. V shed 0 bases and J 0 bases; nucleotides not matched to a gene: 8. The CDR3 DNA sequence: TGTGCCAGCAGTTACTCGATCCCCGGACTAGCGGGGGCCTCCTACGAGCAGTACTTC. Its protein product is CASSYSIPGLAGASYEQYF.

The CDR3 DNA is TGTGCCAGCAGTCCCGGACGGATCCAGTCCTACGAGCAGTACTTC. Translation: CASSPGRIQSYEQYF. V is TRBV7-2 and J is TRBJ2-7; D unresolved. Trimming left V 6 bases short and J 1 base short, with 16 bases between. Germline V gene data show CDR1 as SGHTA and CDR2 as FQGNSA. The CDR3 contains 15 residues.

The J gene is TRBJ2-5, the V gene TRBV11-1; D gene uncertain. Trimming removed 1 base from V and 7 bases from J, with 10 bases in between. The CDR3 is 13 residues long. Germline CDR1 is SGHAT and CDR2 is FQDESV (reference sequence). The CDR3 protein is CASSLGQIGTQYF. For the CDR3, the DNA is TGTGCCAGCAGCTTAGGCCAGATCGGGACCCAGTACTTC.

The chain combines TRBV27 with TRBJ1-5, with TRBD1 matching over 7 bases. Trimming cost V 6 bases and J 1 base; bases outside gene matches: 18. The CDR3 length is 19 residues. Germline V gene sequence: CDR1 MNHEY, CDR2 SMNVEV (reference sequence). CDR3 amino acids: CASSFRRAGTATSNQPQHF. The CDR3 nucleotides are TGTGCCAGCAGCTTCCGCAGGGCAGGGACAGCGACAAGCAATCAGCCCCAGCATTTT.

V gene TRBV12-3 or TRBV12-4 combines with J gene TRBJ2-5, with 7 bases lining up with TRBD1. The CDR3 length is 14 residues. V shed 8 bases and J 0 bases; nucleotides not matched to a gene: 6. CDR3 DNA sequence: TGTGCCAGCGGGCAGGACAGGAACCAAGAGACCCAGTACTTC. This gives the protein CASGQDRNQETQYF.

The rearrangement joins TRBV4-3 to TRBJ2-2, with D possibly being TRBD1 (6 bases). The V gene lost 0 bases and the J gene lost 4 bases, with 12 bases spanning the gap. The germline V gene encodes CDR1 LGHNA and CDR2 YSLEER. The CDR3 has 16 residues. In DNA form, the CDR3 reads TGCGCCAGCAGCCAAGAATGGGACACTTTCACCGGGGAGCTGTTTTTT. Encoded protein: CASSQEWDTFTGELFF.

This clonotype is a singleton in its sample. The V and J genes are TRBV20-1 and TRBJ1-6; D possibly corresponds to TRBD1 (6 bases). V dropped 3 bases and J dropped 13 bases, with 13 bases sitting between them. This CDR3 spans 12 amino acids. From germline, CDR1 is DFQATT and CDR2 SNEGSKA (reference sequence). The DNA of the CDR3 is TGCAGTGCTAGCCAGGGAGGGGGGCCCCTCCACTTT. This codes for CSASQGGGPLHF.

This clonotype was seen once. V is TRBV12-3 or TRBV12-4 and J is TRBJ2-1; TRBD1 is a possible D gene (6 bases). The V gene lost 5 bases and the J gene lost 4 bases, with 15 bases spanning the gap. The CDR3 is 15 residues long. CDR3 in amino acids: CASSPTGSPYNEQFF. The CDR3 nucleotides are TGTGCCAGCAGTCCGACAGGATCGCCATACAATGAGCAGTTCTTC.

This chain connects TRBV3-1 to TRBJ1-1; no clear D gene. This CDR3 region has 13 residues. Germline V lookup: CDR1 LGHDT, CDR2 YNNKEL (reference sequence). Trimming removed 0 bases from V and 5 bases from J, with 7 bases in between. CDR3 sequence (DNA): TGTGCCAGCAGCCAAGATGTGCGGACTGAAGCTTTCTTT. This codes for CASSQDVRTEAFF.

The rearrangement links TRBV12-3 or TRBV12-4 to TRBJ2-7, with TRBD1 matching over 10 bases. CDR3 length equals 16 residues. J gave up 1 base and V 3 bases, and 6 bases lay outside the gene matches. The CDR3 nucleotides read TGTGCCAGCAGTTTCAGGGGGACAGGGGTTTCCTACGAGCAGTACTTC. Translation gives CASSFRGTGVSYEQYF.

This clonotype has only a few counts. J is TRBJ2-3 and V is TRBV20-1; D remains ambiguous. Germline V gene sequence: CDR1 DFQATT, CDR2 SNEGSKA (reference sequence). The V gene lost 1 base and the J gene lost 1 base, with 3 bases spanning the gap. The CDR3 has 12 amino acids. CDR3 sequence reads: CSARGGTDTQYF. The DNA for the CDR3 is TGCAGTGCTAGAGGGGGCACAGATACGCAGTATTTT.

This rearrangement joins TRBV19 to TRBJ1-4, with 9 positions matching TRBD1. The length of the CDR3 is 13 residues. V lost 9 bases to trimming and J lost 4 bases; unmatched junction nucleotides: 3. Germline-derived CDR1 and CDR2 are LNHDA and SQIVND (reference sequence). The CDR3 sequence is CASGTGHNEKLFF. Written as DNA, the CDR3 is TGTGCCAGCGGGACAGGGCATAATGAAAAACTGTTTTTT.

The V and J genes are TRBV11-2 and TRBJ2-1, with 7 bases aligning to TRBD2. The ends lost 5 bases at V and 2 bases at J; junction bases unmatched: 9. The CDR3 runs 16 residues. Germline values: CDR1 SGHAT, CDR2 FQNNGV. Written as DNA, the CDR3 is TGTGCCAGCAGCAAGAGACTAGCCAAAACCTACAATGAGCAGTTCTTC. This translates into CASSKRLAKTYNEQFF.

This sequence joins TRBV14 and TRBJ2-2, with D maybe TRBD2 (6 bases). The CDR3 has 15 amino acids. V lost 4 bases and J 5 bases, leaving 14 bases between the germline ends. The germline gives CDR1 SGHDN, CDR2 FVKESK. Here the CDR3 reads CASSRRRGGTGELFF. In DNA, the CDR3 is TGTGCCAGCAGCCGGCGAAGGGGAGGTACCGGGGAGCTGTTTTTT.

The rearrangement links TRBV20-1 to TRBJ2-1; TRBD1 matches at 10 bases. CDR1 DFQATT and CDR2 SNEGSKA come from the germline V gene (reference sequence). This CDR3 spans 14 amino acids. J was trimmed by 6 bases and V by 5 bases; bases with no gene match: 7. In DNA, the CDR3 is TGCAGTGCTCCGGCGGGACAGGGGCCCAATGAGCAGTTCTTC. Translation: CSAPAGQGPNEQFF.

This clonotype was recorded only once. The V and J genes are TRBV29-1 and TRBJ1-2; D is ambiguous. Trimming pared 4 bases from V and 4 bases from J, leaving 10 bases between. Germline CDR1 is SQVTM and CDR2 is ANQGSEA. The length of the CDR3 is 12 residues. CDR3 amino acids: CSVVGAPYGYTF. CDR3 nucleotide sequence: TGCAGCGTTGTAGGCGCCCCCTATGGCTACACCTTC. The full variable domain, in which reference TRBV29-1 and TRBJ1-2 provide the parts outside the CDR3, is SAVISQKPSRDICQRGTSLTIQCQVDSQVTMMFWYRQQPGQSLTLIATANQGSEATYESGFVIDKFPISRPNLTFSTLTVSNMSPEDSSIYLCSVVGAPYGYTFGSGTRLTVV.

The chain employs TRBV6-1 and TRBJ2-3, with D unclear. Germline loops: CDR1 MNHNS, CDR2 SASEGT. This CDR3 is built from 13 residues. Trimming removed 2 bases at V and 3 bases at J, with 6 bases between. The CDR3 DNA reads TGTGCCAGCAGTGAATCCTGGACAGATACGCAGTATTTT. Protein product: CASSESWTDTQYF.

This chain uses TRBV5-1 with TRBJ2-1; 7 bases fit TRBD1. J gave up 5 bases and V 4 bases, and 6 bases lay outside the gene matches. The CDR3 loop spans 14 amino acids. CDR1 and CDR2 from the germline V gene are SGHRS and YFSETQ. CDR3 coding DNA: TGCGCCAGCAGCACTGGGACAGAAAACAATGAGCAGTTCTTC. It translates to CASSTGTENNEQFF.

The chain has TRBV3-1 and TRBJ2-6; D might be TRBD2 (5 bases). V was shortened by 4 bases and J by 2 bases, with 9 bases between the two germline ends. The V gene's germline CDR1 is LGHDT and CDR2 YNNKEL (reference sequence). The CDR3 is 15 residues long. CDR3 coding DNA: TGTGCCAGCAGCCCCAACGGGGCTGGGGCCAACGTCCTGACTTTC. Its protein is CASSPNGAGANVLTF.

The chain recombines TRBV20-1 with TRBJ1-4; tentative D call: TRBD1 (5 bases). Trimming pared 2 bases from V and 8 bases from J, leaving 12 bases between. Germline assignment: CDR1 DFQATT and CDR2 SNEGSKA (reference sequence). The CDR3 spans 13 residues. DNA for the CDR3: TGCAGTGCTAGAACCGGGACGGGCGAAAAACTGTTTTTT. Amino acid sequence: CSARTGTGEKLFF.

This clonotype is a singleton in its sample. This rearrangement joins TRBV9 to TRBJ2-7; D is undetermined. Trimming left V 0 bases short and J 2 bases short, with 9 bases between. The CDR3 runs 14 residues. Germline CDR1 and CDR2: SGDLS and YYNGEE. CDR3 bases: TGTGCCAGCAGCGTAGACCCCGCGGCCTACGAGCAGTACTTC. This translates into CASSVDPAAYEQYF.

The J gene is TRBJ2-7, the V gene TRBV1. TRBV1 is a pseudogene segment. The CDR3 consists of 10 residues. CDR3 amino acids: CTSISYEQYF. As DNA, the CDR3 is TGCACCAGCATCTCCTACGAGCAGTACTTC.

The CDR3 loop is CASIGTGPDENSPLHF. The CDR3 region has the DNA TGTGCCAGCATCGGAACAGGGCCCGACGAAAATTCACCCCTCCACTTT. The chain has TRBV12-3 or TRBV12-4 and TRBJ1-6; a possible D gene is TRBD1 (6 bases). CDR3 length: 16 amino acids. The V and J ends lost 7 bases and 7 bases respectively, with 20 bases between them.